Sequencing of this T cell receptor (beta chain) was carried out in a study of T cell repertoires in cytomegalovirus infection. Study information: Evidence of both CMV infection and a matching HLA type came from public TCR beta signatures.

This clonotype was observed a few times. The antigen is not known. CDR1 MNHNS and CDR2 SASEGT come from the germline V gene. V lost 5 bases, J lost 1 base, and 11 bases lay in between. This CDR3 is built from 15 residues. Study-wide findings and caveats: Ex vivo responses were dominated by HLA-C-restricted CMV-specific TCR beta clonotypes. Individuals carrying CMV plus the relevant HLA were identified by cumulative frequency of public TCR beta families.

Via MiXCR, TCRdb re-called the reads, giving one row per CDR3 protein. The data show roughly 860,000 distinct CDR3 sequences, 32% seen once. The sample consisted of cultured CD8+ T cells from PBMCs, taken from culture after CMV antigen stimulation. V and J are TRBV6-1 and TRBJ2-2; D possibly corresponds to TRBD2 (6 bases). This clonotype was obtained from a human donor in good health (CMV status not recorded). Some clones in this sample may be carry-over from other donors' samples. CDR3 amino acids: CASSSRDLNTGELFF. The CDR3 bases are TGTGCCAGCAGTTCCCGGGACTTGAACACCGGGGAGCTGTTTTTT.